Following are 27 T cell receptor beta chains from one sample sequenced in a study of CD8 T cells in Susac syndrome. The authors reverse transcribed 0.5 to 1 ug RNA with random hexamers. Using its own MiXCR run on the immunoSEQ multiplex PCR reads, TCRdb lists one record per CDR3 protein. The table has approximately 180,000 distinct CDR3 sequences, about 94% seen once; the top ten hold around 0.097%. The sequencing sample was made of CD4+ T cells from PBMCs. Receptor source: a human donor with multiple sclerosis.

This clonotype was observed a single time. This chain joins TRBV10-3 and TRBJ1-1, with TRBD1 identical over 11 bases. In germline, CDR1 is ENHRY, CDR2 SYGVKD. V shed 5 bases, J shed 0 bases, and the junction held 5 bases outside the gene matches. The CDR3 is 16 residues long. The CDR3 reads CAISPGTGGMNTEAFF. DNA for the CDR3: TGTGCCATCAGTCCCGGGACAGGGGGAATGAACACTGAAGCTTTCTTT.

This chain links TRBV2 with TRBJ2-7; 8 bases line up with TRBD2. There are 12 residues in the CDR3. J gave up 13 bases and V 1 base, and 6 bases lay outside the gene matches. Germline V gives CDR1 SNHLY, CDR2 FYNNEI. For the CDR3, the DNA is TGTGCCAGCAGTGAAGTAGTAGCGGGACTTTACTTC. As protein: CASSEVVAGLYF. Looking up the rest from reference TRBV2 and TRBJ2-7 gives the full variable domain: EPEVTQTPSHQVTQMGQEVILRCVPISNHLYFYWYRQILGQKVEFLVSFYNNEISEKSEIFDDQFSVERPDGSNFTLKIRSTKLEDSAMYFCASSEVVAGLYFGPGTRLTVT.

The V call is TRBV30, the J call TRBJ1-2; unclear D gene. This CDR3 spans 12 amino acids. V was clipped by 7 bases and J by 4 bases, with 13 bases between them. Germline V gene lookup returns CDR1 GTSNPN and CDR2 SVGIG (reference sequence). The CDR3 here is CAFHGLGYGYTF. Here the CDR3 DNA reads TGTGCCTTCCACGGCCTGGGCTATGGCTACACCTTC.

V usage is TRBV19 and J usage is TRBJ2-3; D call uncertain. CDR1 is LNHDA, CDR2 SQIVND, per germline (reference sequence). The CDR3 sequence is 13 residues long. V lost 5 bases to trimming and J lost 2 bases, with 8 bases between them. CDR3 nucleotides: TGTGCCAGTAGTCCCTCGTACACAGATACGCAGTATTTT. This gives the protein CASSPSYTDTQYF.

J is TRBJ2-5 and V is TRBV6-5; 8 bases fit TRBD2. This CDR3 comprises 18 residues. V lost 0 bases, J lost 2 bases, and 11 bases stayed unmatched. Germline V CDR1 and CDR2: MNHEY, SVGAGI. This chain's CDR3 is CASSYSVSSGFGQETQYF. CDR3 nucleotides: TGTGCCAGCAGTTACTCGGTCTCTAGCGGGTTCGGGCAAGAGACCCAGTACTTC.

The DNA of the CDR3 is TGTGCCAGCAGCTTGGCCTGGGGGAGGGGAGAGACCCAGTACTTC. It encodes CASSLAWGRGETQYF. This chain joins TRBV5-4 and TRBJ2-5, with 7 bases identical to TRBD2. V was clipped by 0 bases and J by 4 bases; unmatched bases: 6. Germline CDR1 reads SGHNT; CDR2 reads YYREEE (reference sequence). The CDR3 has 15 residues. The full variable domain, with the rest looked up from reference TRBV5-4 and TRBJ2-5, is ETGVTQSPTHLIKTRGQQVTLRCSSQSGHNTVSWYQQALGQGPQFIFQYYREEENGRGNFPPRFSGLQFPNYSSELNVNALELDDSALYLCASSLAWGRGETQYFGPGTRLLVL.

The chain uses TRBV18 and TRBJ2-5; the match to TRBD1 covers 7 bases. The CDR3 sequence is 15 residues long. V was pared by 3 bases and J by 5 bases, with 9 bases of the junction left unmatched. Germline-derived CDR1 and CDR2 are KGHSH and LQKENI. CDR3 nucleotides: TGTGCCAGCTCACCGCCTCTGACAGGGTTGGAGACCCAGTACTTC. Translation gives CASSPPLTGLETQYF.

V and J are TRBV5-4 and TRBJ2-3; the match to TRBD2 covers 12 bases. J was trimmed by 0 bases and V by 0 bases; bases with no gene match: 2. Germline V lookup: CDR1 SGHNT, CDR2 YYREEE (reference sequence). CDR3 length: 17 residues. The CDR3, as DNA: TGTGCCAGCAGCTTGGTCCTAGCGGGAGGGAGCACAGATACGCAGTATTTT. This encodes CASSLVLAGGSTDTQYF.

V gene TRBV20-1 combines with J gene TRBJ2-5, with TRBD1 matching over 7 bases. From germline, CDR1 is DFQATT and CDR2 SNEGSKA (reference sequence). V shed 6 bases and J 6 bases; nucleotides not matched to a gene: 19. The CDR3 has 16 residues. The CDR3 DNA is TGCAGTGCCCCACGGACAGGCTCGAACTCCGGACAGACCCAGTACTTC. As protein: CSAPRTGSNSGQTQYF.

This clonotype was counted between two and nine times. The chain recombines TRBV7-2 with TRBJ2-5; the D gene is possibly TRBD1 (5 bases). The CDR3 is 13 amino acids. The V gene lost 4 bases and the J gene lost 5 bases, with 11 bases spanning the gap. Germline V gene lookup returns CDR1 SGHTA and CDR2 FQGNSA. CDR3 nucleotide sequence: TGTGCCAGCAGCTGGACACCCACGGAGACCCAGTACTTC. It yields the protein CASSWTPTETQYF.

V and J are TRBV7-9 and TRBJ1-1; D unclear. Between the trimmed V and J ends, which lost 1 base and 4 bases, there was a span of 13 bases. The CDR3 is made up of 15 amino acids. The germline gives CDR1 SEHNR, CDR2 FQNEAQ (reference sequence). The CDR3, as DNA: TGTGCCAGCAGCTTAGGGGTCTCTGAGGGCACTGAAGCTTTCTTT. Translated: CASSLGVSEGTEAFF.

This chain joins TRBV9 and TRBJ1-4; weak D call: TRBD1 (5 bases). The CDR3 totals 15 residues. From germline, CDR1 is SGDLS and CDR2 YYNGEE. Between the trimmed V and J ends, which lost 3 bases and 2 bases, there was a span of 11 bases. CDR3 DNA sequence: TGTGCCAGCAGCGCCGACAGTGAGACTAATGAAAAACTGTTTTTT. Protein: CASSADSETNEKLFF.

This rearrangement joins TRBV28 to TRBJ1-2, with 9 bases identical to TRBD1. CDR3 length: 16 residues. V lost 4 bases to trimming and J lost 3 bases; unmatched junction nucleotides: 9. Germline V gene data show CDR1 as MDHEN and CDR2 as SYDVKM. The CDR3, as DNA: TGTGCCAGCAGTTCCGGGACAGGGCCCTTGGACTATGGCTACACCTTC. Protein product: CASSSGTGPLDYGYTF.

V and J are TRBV28 and TRBJ1-3; 7 nucleotides match TRBD1. Trimming at V came to 6 bases and at J to 0 bases, leaving 8 bases not matched to a gene. Germline V lookup: CDR1 MDHEN, CDR2 SYDVKM. This CDR3 comprises 16 residues. The CDR3 spells CASSPGQVFSGNTIYF. In DNA form, the CDR3 reads TGTGCCAGCAGCCCAGGACAGGTTTTCTCTGGAAACACCATATATTTT. Looking up the rest from reference TRBV28 and TRBJ1-3 gives the full variable domain: DVKVTQSSRYLVKRTGEKVFLECVQDMDHENMFWYRQDPGLGLRLIYFSYDVKMKEKGDIPEGYSVSREKKERFSLILESASTNQTSMYLCASSPGQVFSGNTIYFGEGSWLTVV.

The chain carries TRBV18 and TRBJ1-1; the D is unclear. V dropped 5 bases and J dropped 1 base, with 5 bases sitting between them. The length of the CDR3 is 12 residues. Germline V gene sequence: CDR1 KGHSH, CDR2 LQKENI. CDR3 sequence reads: CASSGENTEAFF. CDR3 coding DNA: TGTGCCAGCTCAGGAGAGAACACTGAAGCTTTCTTT.

V is TRBV20-1 and J is TRBJ2-5; 9 nucleotides match TRBD1. The CDR3 totals 12 residues. Germline trimming cut 7 bases from V and 5 bases from J; bases unmatched to any gene: 5. Germline V gives CDR1 DFQATT, CDR2 SNEGSKA (reference sequence). Here the CDR3 reads CSGTGGRETQYF. The CDR3 region has the DNA TGCAGTGGAACAGGGGGCAGGGAGACCCAGTACTTC.

This sequence joins TRBV28 and TRBJ2-6; 10 positions agree with TRBD1. Germline V gene sequence: CDR1 MDHEN, CDR2 SYDVKM. Trimming at V came to 6 bases and at J to 3 bases, leaving 5 bases not matched to a gene. The CDR3 sequence is 16 residues long. This CDR3 reads CASRGTGVGGANVLTF. CDR3 nucleotide sequence: TGTGCCAGCAGGGGGACAGGGGTTGGTGGGGCCAACGTCCTGACTTTC.

V is TRBV20-1 and J is TRBJ2-3; TRBD2 agrees at 11 bases. The CDR3 consists of 15 residues. J gave up 2 bases and V 6 bases, and 7 bases lay outside the gene matches. CDR1 and CDR2 (germline): DFQATT, SNEGSKA (reference sequence). CDR3 residues: CSAKRLAGTTDTQYF. CDR3 DNA sequence: TGCAGTGCAAAGCGACTAGCGGGGACCACAGATACGCAGTATTTT.

The chain has TRBV12-3 or TRBV12-4 and TRBJ2-7; D is ambiguous. The CDR3 is made up of 14 amino acids. V was shortened by 1 base and J by 3 bases, with 10 bases between the two germline ends. CDR3 nucleotides: TGTGCCAGCAGTTTAGGGCAGGCCCTCTACGAGCAGTACTTC. Protein sequence: CASSLGQALYEQYF.

This clonotype was picked up one time. The rearrangement joins TRBV5-1 to TRBJ2-3; 7 bases map to TRBD2. Losses at the gene ends were 7 bases for V and 4 bases for J; bases not matched to a gene: 12. Germline values: CDR1 SGHRS, CDR2 YFSETQ. The CDR3 totals 15 residues. Written as DNA, the CDR3 is TGCGCCAGCGGACCTACCGGGACTACTTCAGATACGCAGTATTTT. It is translated as CASGPTGTTSDTQYF.

The V call is TRBV6-5, the J call TRBJ2-7; 7 nucleotides match TRBD2. Germline CDR1 is MNHEY and CDR2 is SVGAGI. V lost 6 bases and J lost 6; bases outside the gene matches: 5. The CDR3 spans 12 residues. This CDR3 is CASSSPGGEQYF. The CDR3 DNA reads TGTGCCAGCAGCTCCCCGGGGGGCGAGCAGTACTTC.

This clonotype was recorded a few times. The V and J genes are TRBV7-2 and TRBJ2-7; D not certain. This CDR3 spans 11 amino acids. Germline-derived CDR1 and CDR2 are SGHTA and FQGNSA. The ends were cut back, 4 bases at V and 3 bases at J, with 4 bases in the middle. CDR3 DNA sequence: TGTGCCAGCAGCTCCTTCTACGAGCAGTACTTC. Protein product: CASSSFYEQYF.

The sample holds a few counts of this clonotype. The V gene is TRBV2, the J gene TRBJ2-5; TRBD1 aligns across 7 bases. CDR1 SNHLY and CDR2 FYNNEI come from the germline V gene. The CDR3 has 14 residues. Trimming removed 8 bases from V and 2 bases from J; junction bases left unmatched: 8. The CDR3: CASSNWDSQETQYF. In DNA, the CDR3 is TGTGCCAGCTCTAACTGGGACAGTCAAGAGACCCAGTACTTC.

The rearrangement joins TRBV20-1 to TRBJ2-7; 11 bases match TRBD2. The CDR3 has 17 residues. The V gene's germline CDR1 is DFQATT and CDR2 SNEGSKA (reference sequence). Unmatched junction bases numbered 21, after V lost 5 bases and J lost 9 bases. CDR3: CSAAPRGLAGGQLGQYF. The CDR3 nucleotides read TGCAGTGCTGCACCACGAGGTTTAGCGGGAGGGCAACTCGGGCAGTACTTC.

The chain joins TRBV12-3 or TRBV12-4 to TRBJ2-2; TRBD1 might be the D (7 bases). Between the trimmed V and J ends, which lost 5 bases and 5 bases, there was a span of 12 bases. There are 14 residues in the CDR3. CDR3 nucleotides: TGTGCCAGCAGTCGACAGGGAGGAACCGGGGAGCTGTTTTTT. It specifies CASSRQGGTGELFF.

The chain has TRBV11-2 and TRBJ2-1; TRBD2 aligns across 11 bases. Germline V CDR1 and CDR2: SGHAT, FQNNGV. The CDR3 spans 15 residues. V lost 5 bases, J lost 0 bases, and 0 bases stayed unmatched. CDR3 in amino acids: CASSTSGSSYNEQFF. CDR3 DNA sequence: TGTGCCAGCAGCACTAGCGGGAGCTCCTACAATGAGCAGTTCTTC.

The gene calls are TRBV25-1 and TRBJ2-7; 9 bases match TRBD2. Trimming at V came to 6 bases and at J to 5 bases, leaving 5 bases not matched to a gene. CDR3 size: 13 residues. CDR1 and CDR2 (germline): MGHDK, SYGVNS. In DNA form, the CDR3 reads TGTGCCAGCAGGTTAGCGGGAGAGGACGAGCAGTACTTC. As protein: CASRLAGEDEQYF.